A single sample is the source of the 21 T cell receptor beta chains below, sequenced in a study of early T cells in non-severe SARS-CoV-2 infection. TCRdb redid the calling of the 5' RACE reads with MiXCR, one entry per CDR3 protein. The data hold tens of thousands of distinct CDR3 sequences, with roughly an eighth observed a single time. Specimen: whole blood. The receptors originated from an adult who was a healthcare worker with PCR-confirmed SARS-CoV-2 infection or an uninfected control (not recorded which).

This clonotype was detected only a few times. This likely stems from a read error, as it lies one base from a far larger clone. The gene calls are TRBV28 and TRBJ2-1, with 10 bases that match TRBD2. The CDR3 is 15 amino acids. Germline V lookup: CDR1 MDHEN, CDR2 SYDVKM. The ends lost 5 bases at V and 4 bases at J; junction bases unmatched: 5. In nucleotides, the CDR3 is TGTGCCAGCAGTCCCGGGACTAGCGCGTACAATGAGCAGTTCTTC. Its protein product is CASSPGTSAYNEQFF.

This clonotype appeared many times. J is TRBJ2-5 and V is TRBV5-6, with TRBD2 identical over 7 bases. This CDR3 is built from 15 residues. CDR1 is SGHDT, CDR2 YYEEEE, per germline. After removal of 2 bases from V and 2 bases from J, the junction contained 6 bases not matched to a gene. CDR3 bases: TGTGCCAGCAGCTTATCTAGCGGAGTACAAGAGACCCAGTACTTC. Amino acids: CASSLSSGVQETQYF. The whole variable domain, filled in from reference TRBV5-6 and TRBJ2-5, reads DAGVTQSPTHLIKTRGQQVTLRCSPKSGHDTVSWYQQALGQGPQFIFQYYEEEERQRGNFPDRFSGHQFPNYSSELNVNALLLGDSALYLCASSLSSGVQETQYFGPGTRLLVL.

This clonotype turned up a few times. The chain employs TRBV29-1 and TRBJ2-1; the D is unclear. The germline V and J ends were trimmed by 4 bases and 10 bases, with 14 bases remaining between them. Germline values: CDR1 SQVTM, CDR2 ANQGSEA. This CDR3 has 12 residues. CDR3 amino acids: CSVGTGSREQFF. The CDR3 DNA reads TGCAGCGTTGGAACTGGCTCGCGGGAGCAGTTCTTC.

In its sample, this clonotype was seen many times. CDR3 residues: CASSLFYGIQETQYF. CDR3 nucleotides: TGTGCCAGCAGCTTATTTTACGGGATTCAAGAGACCCAGTACTTC. This chain joins TRBV11-2 and TRBJ2-5; the D gene is possibly TRBD2 (5 bases). CDR3 length equals 15 residues. Germline CDR1 SGHAT, CDR2 FQNNGV. V lost 2 bases and J lost 2, with 12 bases in between. The entire variable domain, with the rest obtained from reference TRBV11-2 and TRBJ2-5, is as follows: EAGVAQSPRYKIIEKRQSVAFWCNPISGHATLYWYQQILGQGPKLLIQFQNNGVVDDSQLPKDRFSAERLKGVDSTLKIQPAKLEDSAVYLCASSLFYGIQETQYFGPGTRLLVL.

At least ten counts were recorded for this clonotype. This chain joins TRBV20-1 and TRBJ2-4; 8 bases map to TRBD2. CDR3 length: 13 amino acids. V lost 4 bases, J lost 16 bases, and 15 bases stayed unmatched. Germline V CDR1 and CDR2: DFQATT, SNEGSKA (reference sequence). This chain's CDR3 is CSAIDSGTLLAYF. The CDR3, as DNA: TGCAGTGCTATCGATAGCGGGACCCTACTCGCCTACTTC.

The chain has TRBV10-2 and TRBJ2-1; the D is unclear. This CDR3 is 11 amino acids long. V dropped 6 bases and J dropped 5 bases, with 5 bases sitting between them. Germline V gene sequence: CDR1 WSHSY, CDR2 SAAADI. CDR3 amino acids: CASRVNNEQFF. The CDR3 bases are TGCGCCAGCAGGGTCAACAATGAGCAGTTCTTC.

The table lists this clonotype with many counts. The chain carries TRBV6-2 or TRBV6-3 and TRBJ1-5, with D perhaps TRBD1 (6 bases). Trimming left V 5 bases short and J 3 bases short, with 14 bases between. The CDR3 runs 15 residues. The germline V gene has CDR1 MNHEY and CDR2 SVGEGT. In DNA form, the CDR3 reads TGTGCCAGCAGTAACCTAGGACAGTCCAATCAGCCCCAGCATTTT. Amino acids: CASSNLGQSNQPQHF.

The V gene is TRBV29-1, the J gene TRBJ1-1; D is ambiguous. V was pared by 7 bases and J by 2 bases, with 11 bases between. This CDR3 has 12 amino acids. Germline assignment: CDR1 SQVTM and CDR2 ANQGSEA. CDR3 loop: CSALEANTEAFF. CDR3 DNA: TGCAGCGCCCTGGAAGCAAACACTGAAGCTTTCTTT.

The sample holds a few counts of this clonotype. The V and J genes are TRBV25-1 and TRBJ2-3; 10 bases map to TRBD2. CDR3 length equals 15 residues. CDR1 MGHDK and CDR2 SYGVNS come from the germline V gene. V lost 4 bases to trimming and J lost 7 bases; unmatched junction nucleotides: 8. The CDR3 coding sequence is TGTGCCAGCAGTGCAGCTAGCGGGGGCAGGAATACGCAGTATTTT. This translates into CASSAASGGRNTQYF.

This clonotype was counted many times. This chain connects TRBV10-3 to TRBJ2-4, with a weak D call TRBD1 (6 bases). Trimming stripped 0 bases from V and 6 bases from J, with 18 bases between. Germline CDR1 and CDR2: ENHRY and SYGVKD. The CDR3 contains 17 residues. CDR3 nucleotides: TGTGCCATCAGTGAGTCTACAGGGAAAATGGGTGGAAACATTCAGTACTTC. It yields the protein CAISESTGKMGGNIQYF.

The chain employs TRBV29-1 and TRBJ2-3; 7 bases match TRBD2. The CDR3 loop spans 12 amino acids. Germline CDR1 reads SQVTM; CDR2 reads ANQGSEA. The ends lost 3 bases at V and 9 bases at J; junction bases unmatched: 6. The CDR3 region is CSVEALRETQYF. Written as DNA, the CDR3 is TGCAGCGTTGAGGCTTTGCGGGAGACGCAGTATTTT.

V and J are TRBV29-1 and TRBJ2-7; 7 bases align to TRBD1. Trimming removed 5 bases from V and 2 bases from J; junction bases left unmatched: 9. CDR1 and CDR2 (germline): SQVTM, ANQGSEA. CDR3 length equals 14 residues. The CDR3 loop reads CSVRDSRGTYEQYF. The CDR3 DNA follows: TGCAGCGTTAGGGACAGCCGAGGTACCTACGAGCAGTACTTC.

This chain uses TRBV28 with TRBJ2-7, with D unclear. Trimming removed 6 bases from V and 2 bases from J, with 17 bases in between. The germline CDR1 and CDR2 sequences are MDHEN and SYDVKM. The CDR3 spans 15 residues. The DNA of the CDR3 is TGTGCCAGCAGAGGCTCAGAGGTGGGGACCTACGAGCAGTACTTC. It codes for CASRGSEVGTYEQYF.

This clonotype appeared many times. The chain recombines TRBV12-3 or TRBV12-4 with TRBJ1-4; D possibly corresponds to TRBD1 (5 bases). Trimming pared 6 bases from V and 7 bases from J, leaving 15 bases between. The CDR3 is 14 residues long. Here the CDR3 DNA reads TGTGCCAGCAGGGTAGCAGGGAAAAGTGAAAAACTGTTTTTT. This encodes CASRVAGKSEKLFF.

This clonotype was detected many times. The chain links TRBV12-3 or TRBV12-4 to TRBJ2-3; the D is unclear. The CDR3 runs to 17 residues. V was shortened by 4 bases and J by 0 bases, with 17 bases between the two germline ends. The CDR3 nucleotides read TGTGCCAGCAGTTCGGGCGCCTTCCTCTATAGCACAGATACGCAGTATTTT. This sequence encodes CASSSGAFLYSTDTQYF.

This clonotype was counted many times. J is TRBJ2-1 and V is TRBV12-3 or TRBV12-4; 11 nucleotides match TRBD2. V lost 2 bases to trimming and J lost 8 bases; unmatched junction nucleotides: 5. CDR3 length: 15 residues. DNA of the CDR3: TGTGCCAGCAGTTTAACTAGCGGGAGTAGGCATGAGCAGTTCTTC. As protein: CASSLTSGSRHEQFF.

The chain links TRBV2 to TRBJ1-1, with a tentative D call TRBD1 (5 bases). Trimming cost V 2 bases and J 10 bases, with 20 bases left between them. CDR3 length: 15 residues. From germline, CDR1 is SNHLY and CDR2 FYNNEI. The CDR3 coding sequence is TGTGCCAGCAGTGAAAATCTGGACATCCCGGGGGGAGCTTTCTTT. It codes for CASSENLDIPGGAFF. The variable domain in full, with the rest retrieved from reference TRBV2 and TRBJ1-1, is EPEVTQTPSHQVTQMGQEVILRCVPISNHLYFYWYRQILGQKVEFLVSFYNNEISEKSEIFDDQFSVERPDGSNFTLKIRSTKLEDSAMYFCASSENLDIPGGAFFGQGTRLTVV.

In this sample, this clonotype turned up many times. This sequence joins TRBV6-5 and TRBJ1-2; TRBD1 might be the D (5 bases). The CDR3 runs to 14 residues. Trimming stripped 6 bases from V and 3 bases from J, with 14 bases between. The germline V gene encodes CDR1 MNHEY and CDR2 SVGAGI. Here the CDR3 DNA reads TGTGCCAGCAGGGAAGGGGTATATGACTATGGCTACACCTTC. Residues: CASREGVYDYGYTF.

This clonotype was counted ten times or more. J is TRBJ1-5 and V is TRBV20-1; 9 bases line up with TRBD1. The CDR3 contains 16 residues. Germline V gene sequence: CDR1 DFQATT, CDR2 SNEGSKA (reference sequence). V shed 3 bases, J shed 9 bases, and the junction held 15 bases outside the gene matches. Here the CDR3 DNA reads TGCAGTGCTAGGCCTCCGGGACAGGGAGTCCGATGGCCCCAGCATTTT. Protein sequence: CSARPPGQGVRWPQHF.

The sample holds many counts of this clonotype. The CDR3 protein is CASSPRFEFGETQYF. The CDR3 nucleotides read TGTGCCAGCTCACCACGCTTCGAGTTCGGGGAGACCCAGTACTTC. The V call is TRBV18, the J call TRBJ2-5; D gene ambiguous. With 1 base removed from V and 5 bases from J, the gap between germline ends came to 14 bases. In germline, CDR1 is KGHSH, CDR2 LQKENI. This CDR3 contains 15 residues.

The rearrangement uses TRBV2 and TRBJ2-7, with 11 bases identical to TRBD1. Germline V gene data show CDR1 as SNHLY and CDR2 as FYNNEI. J lost 7 bases, V lost 3 bases, and 5 bases had no gene match. There are 14 residues in the CDR3. The CDR3 spells CASSDGQGAGEQYF. CDR3 DNA sequence: TGTGCCAGCAGTGATGGACAGGGGGCTGGTGAGCAGTACTTC.